The sequence of this TCR beta chain was determined in a study of identical twins. General study results and limits: Modelling underestimated the level of out-of-frame TCR alpha sharing observed in monozygotic twins.

Template switching introduced a universal primer site, and the cDNA bore unique molecular identifiers. One entry per CDR3 protein, called by TCRdb with MiXCR from the 5' RACE reads. The sample records roughly 1.6 million distinct CDR3 sequences, under 35% being singletons. This clonotype turned up a few times. Antigen: not known. This CDR3 region has 17 residues. CDR1 is SGHVS, CDR2 FNYEAQ, per germline. J was trimmed by 0 bases and V by 2 bases; bases with no gene match: 3. This sequence originates from a newborn girl in good health. The chain employs TRBV7-6 and TRBJ1-6; TRBD1 matches 8 bases. Sequenced input: cord blood. DNA of the CDR3: TGTGCCAGCAGCTTACGAGGACAGGGCTCCTATAATTCACCCCTCCACTTT. This codes for CASSLRGQGSYNSPLHF.